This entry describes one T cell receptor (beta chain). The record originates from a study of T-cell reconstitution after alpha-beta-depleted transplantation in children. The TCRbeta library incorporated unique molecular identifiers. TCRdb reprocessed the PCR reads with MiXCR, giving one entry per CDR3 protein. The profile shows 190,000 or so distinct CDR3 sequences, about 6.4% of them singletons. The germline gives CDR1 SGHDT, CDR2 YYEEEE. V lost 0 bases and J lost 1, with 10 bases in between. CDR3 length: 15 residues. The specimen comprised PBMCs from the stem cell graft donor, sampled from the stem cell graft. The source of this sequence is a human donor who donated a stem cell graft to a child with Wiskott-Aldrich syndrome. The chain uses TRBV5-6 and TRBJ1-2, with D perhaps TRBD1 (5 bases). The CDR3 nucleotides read TGTGCCAGCAGCTTGGCCTACGACAGTAACTATGGCTACACCTTC. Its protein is CASSLAYDSNYGYTF.